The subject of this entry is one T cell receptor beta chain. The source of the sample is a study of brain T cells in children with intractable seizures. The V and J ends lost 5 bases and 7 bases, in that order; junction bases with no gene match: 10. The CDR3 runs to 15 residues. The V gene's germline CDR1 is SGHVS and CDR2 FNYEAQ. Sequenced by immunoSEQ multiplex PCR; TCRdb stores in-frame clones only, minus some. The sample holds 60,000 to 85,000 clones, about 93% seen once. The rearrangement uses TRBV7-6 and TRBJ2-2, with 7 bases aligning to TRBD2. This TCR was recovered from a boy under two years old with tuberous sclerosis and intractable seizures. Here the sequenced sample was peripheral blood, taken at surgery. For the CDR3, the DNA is TGTGCCAGCAGCCCCCGGCTAGCGGTTAGCGGGGAGCTGTTTTTT. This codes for CASSPRLAVSGELFF.